Below, one TCR beta chain is given with its context. This specimen belongs to a study of shared clonotypes between healthy human individuals. Study-level information: CD8 memory received one plate per donor, CD8 naive two, CD4 memory three and CD4 naive three.

Using approximately 190 ng DNA, about 30,000 T cell genomes, the sorted-subset replicate PCRs were run. Per the original data handling: Filtering differed since immunoSEQ provided only junctions, with no quality scores. Assay: immunoSEQ multiplex PCR; the TCRdb copy retains only in-frame clones and omits some. The V and J calls and the clone size are those of that table, but D and trimming were determined from the DNA. The table records millions of clones, approximately 95% of them present only once. This TCR was sampled from a man between 18 and 29 years old in good health. Sequenced sample: naive CD4+ T cells sorted from blood. Specified subset: CD45RA+ positively selected.

CDR3 nucleotides: TGTGCCAGCAGCTTTGGGGGGGATGAGCAGTTCTTC. This gives the protein CASSFGGDEQFF. The chain couples TRBV12-1 to TRBJ2-1; the tabulated D call, TRBD2, remains unverified against the DNA. TRBV12-1 is a pseudogene segment. The CDR3 runs 12 residues.